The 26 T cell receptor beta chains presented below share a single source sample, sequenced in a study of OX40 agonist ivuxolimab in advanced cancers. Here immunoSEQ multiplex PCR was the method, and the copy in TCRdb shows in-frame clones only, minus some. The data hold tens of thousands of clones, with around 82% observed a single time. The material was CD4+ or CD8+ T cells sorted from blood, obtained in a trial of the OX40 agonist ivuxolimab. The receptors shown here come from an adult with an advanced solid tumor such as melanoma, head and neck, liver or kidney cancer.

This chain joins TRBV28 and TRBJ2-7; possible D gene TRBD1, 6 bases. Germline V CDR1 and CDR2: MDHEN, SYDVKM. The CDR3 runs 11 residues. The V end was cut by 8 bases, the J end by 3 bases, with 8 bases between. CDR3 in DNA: TGTGCCAGCCGGGACATCTACGAGCAGTACTTC. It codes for CASRDIYEQYF.

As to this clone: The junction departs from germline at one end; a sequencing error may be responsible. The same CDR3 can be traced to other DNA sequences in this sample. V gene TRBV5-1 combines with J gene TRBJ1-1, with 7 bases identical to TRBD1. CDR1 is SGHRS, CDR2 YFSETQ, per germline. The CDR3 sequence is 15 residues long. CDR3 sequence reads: CASSQVQGLATEAFF. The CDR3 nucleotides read TGCGCCAGCAGCCAGGTACAGGGGCTGGCCACTGAGGCTTTCTTT.

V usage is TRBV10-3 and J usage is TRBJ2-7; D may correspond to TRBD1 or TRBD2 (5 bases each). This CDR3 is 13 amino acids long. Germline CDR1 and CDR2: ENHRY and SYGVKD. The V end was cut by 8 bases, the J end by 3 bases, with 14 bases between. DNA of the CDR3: TGTGCCATCGGTGGGGGACCCCTCTACGAGCAGTACTTC. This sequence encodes CAIGGGPLYEQYF.

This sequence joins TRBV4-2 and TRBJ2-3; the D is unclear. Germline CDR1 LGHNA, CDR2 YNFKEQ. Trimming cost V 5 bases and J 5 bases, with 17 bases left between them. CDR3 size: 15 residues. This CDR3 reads CASSSDGAMEDTQYF. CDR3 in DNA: TGTGCCAGCAGCTCGGACGGCGCCATGGAAGATACGCAGTATTTT.

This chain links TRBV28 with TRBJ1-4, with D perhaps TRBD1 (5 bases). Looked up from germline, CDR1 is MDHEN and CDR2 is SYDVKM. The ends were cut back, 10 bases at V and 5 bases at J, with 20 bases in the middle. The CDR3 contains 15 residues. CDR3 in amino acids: CATLVNPGLNEKLFF. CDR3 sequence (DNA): TGTGCCACTTTAGTTAACCCGGGACTAAATGAAAAACTGTTTTTT.

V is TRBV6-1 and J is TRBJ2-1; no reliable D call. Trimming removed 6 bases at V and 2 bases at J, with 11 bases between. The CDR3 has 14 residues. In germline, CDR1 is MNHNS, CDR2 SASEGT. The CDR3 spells CASRGPGTYNEQFF. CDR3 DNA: TGTGCCAGCAGGGGCCCAGGAACCTACAATGAGCAGTTCTTC.

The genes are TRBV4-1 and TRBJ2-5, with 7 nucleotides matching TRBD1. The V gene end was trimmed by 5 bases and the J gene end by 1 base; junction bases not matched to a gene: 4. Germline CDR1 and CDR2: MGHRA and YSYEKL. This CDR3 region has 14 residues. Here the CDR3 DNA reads TGCGCCAGCAGCTTTCACAGGGGCCAAGAGACCCAGTACTTC. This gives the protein CASSFHRGQETQYF.

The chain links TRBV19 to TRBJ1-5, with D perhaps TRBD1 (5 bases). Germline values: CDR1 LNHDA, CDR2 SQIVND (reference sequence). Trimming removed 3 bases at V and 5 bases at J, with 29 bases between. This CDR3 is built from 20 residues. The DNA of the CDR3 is TGTGCCAGTAGTATCCAAGGGGCAGGGATAGGCAGACCTGCTTATCAGCCCCAGCATTTT. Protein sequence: CASSIQGAGIGRPAYQPQHF.

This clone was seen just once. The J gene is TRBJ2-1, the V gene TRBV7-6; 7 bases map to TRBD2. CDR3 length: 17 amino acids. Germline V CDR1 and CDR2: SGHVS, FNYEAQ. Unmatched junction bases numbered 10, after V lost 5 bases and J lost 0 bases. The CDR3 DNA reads TGTGCCAGCAGCGCGGGTTCTAGCGGCTTCTCCTACAATGAGCAGTTCTTC. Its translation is CASSAGSSGFSYNEQFF.

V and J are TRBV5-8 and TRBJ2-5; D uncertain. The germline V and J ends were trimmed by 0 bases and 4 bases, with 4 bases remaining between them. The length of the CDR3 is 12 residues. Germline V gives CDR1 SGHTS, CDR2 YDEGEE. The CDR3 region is CASSLVGETQYF. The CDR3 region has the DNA TGTGCCAGCAGCTTGGTTGGAGAGACCCAGTACTTC.

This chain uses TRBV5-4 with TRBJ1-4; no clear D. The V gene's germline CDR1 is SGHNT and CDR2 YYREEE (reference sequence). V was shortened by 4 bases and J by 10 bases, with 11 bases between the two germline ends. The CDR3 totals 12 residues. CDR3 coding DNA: TGTGCCAGCAGCCGGACTATGGGAAAACTGTTTTTT. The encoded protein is CASSRTMGKLFF.

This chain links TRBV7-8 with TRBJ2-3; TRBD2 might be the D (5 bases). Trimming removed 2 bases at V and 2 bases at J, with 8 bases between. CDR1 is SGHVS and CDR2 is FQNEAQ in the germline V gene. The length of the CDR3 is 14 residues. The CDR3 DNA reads TGTGCCAGCAGCTTACAGCGGACCACAGATACGCAGTATTTT. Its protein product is CASSLQRTTDTQYF. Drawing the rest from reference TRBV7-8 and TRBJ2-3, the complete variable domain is GAGVSQSPRYKVAKRGQDVALRCDPISGHVSLFWYQQALGQGPEFLTYFQNEAQLDKSGLPSDRFFAERPEGSVSTLKIQRTQQEDSAVYLCASSLQRTTDTQYFGPGTRLTVL.

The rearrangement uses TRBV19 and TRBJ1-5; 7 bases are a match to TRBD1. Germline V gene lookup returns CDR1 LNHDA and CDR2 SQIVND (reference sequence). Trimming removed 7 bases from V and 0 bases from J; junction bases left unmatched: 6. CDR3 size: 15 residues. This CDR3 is CASTGTDYSNQPQHF. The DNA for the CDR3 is TGTGCCAGTACCGGGACAGACTATAGCAATCAGCCCCAGCATTTT.

For the CDR3, the DNA is TGTGCCTGGAGTGTACAAGGCAGGAAAAGTTCACCCCTCCACTTT. It is translated as CAWSVQGRKSSPLHF. V gene TRBV30 combines with J gene TRBJ1-6; unclear D gene. Germline CDR1 reads GTSNPN; CDR2 reads SVGIG (reference sequence). The ends were cut back, 0 bases at V and 9 bases at J, with 15 bases in the middle. The CDR3 loop spans 15 amino acids.

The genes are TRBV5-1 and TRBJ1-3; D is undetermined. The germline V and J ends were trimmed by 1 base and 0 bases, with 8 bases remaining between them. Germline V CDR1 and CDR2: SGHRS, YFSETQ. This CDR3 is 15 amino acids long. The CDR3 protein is CASSLTAASGNTIYF. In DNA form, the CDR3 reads TGCGCCAGCAGCTTGACCGCCGCCTCTGGAAACACCATATATTTT.

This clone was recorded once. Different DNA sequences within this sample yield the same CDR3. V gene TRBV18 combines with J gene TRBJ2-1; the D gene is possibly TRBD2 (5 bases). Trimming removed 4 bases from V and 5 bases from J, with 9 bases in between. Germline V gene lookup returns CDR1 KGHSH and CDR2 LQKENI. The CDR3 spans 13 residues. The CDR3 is CASSRGLNNEQFF. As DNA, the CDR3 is TGTGCCAGCTCACGAGGGCTGAACAATGAGCAGTTCTTC. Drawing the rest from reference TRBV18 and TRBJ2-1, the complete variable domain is NAGVMQNPRHLVRRRGQEARLRCSPMKGHSHVYWYRQLPEEGLKFMVYLQKENIIDESGMPKERFSAEFPKEGPSILRIQQVVRGDSAAYFCASSRGLNNEQFFGPGTRLTVL.

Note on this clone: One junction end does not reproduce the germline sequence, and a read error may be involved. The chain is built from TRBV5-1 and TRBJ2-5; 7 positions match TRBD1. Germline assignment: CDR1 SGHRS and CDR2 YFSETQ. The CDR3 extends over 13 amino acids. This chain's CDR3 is CASSLSTGARANF. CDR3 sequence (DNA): TGCGCCAGCAGCTTGTCCACAGGGGCCAGAGCAAACTTC.

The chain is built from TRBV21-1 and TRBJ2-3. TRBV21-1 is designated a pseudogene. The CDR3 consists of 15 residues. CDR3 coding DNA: TGTGCCAGCAGCCCACCGGCCCTGAGTGTAGATACGCAGTATTTT. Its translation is CASSPPALSVDTQYF.

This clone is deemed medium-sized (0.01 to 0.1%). CDR3 DNA: TGTGCCATCAGTGAGTCGACCGTAGATTACAATGAGCAGTTCTTC. It specifies CAISESTVDYNEQFF. V is TRBV10-3 and J is TRBJ2-1; D call uncertain. The V gene's germline CDR1 is ENHRY and CDR2 SYGVKD. The CDR3 is 15 amino acids. Deletions cut 0 bases from V and 4 bases from J, with 10 bases between.

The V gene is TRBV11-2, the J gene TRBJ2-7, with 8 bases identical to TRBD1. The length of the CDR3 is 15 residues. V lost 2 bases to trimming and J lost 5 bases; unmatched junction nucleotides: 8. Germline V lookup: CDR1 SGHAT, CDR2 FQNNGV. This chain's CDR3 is CASSLLKQGVHEQYF. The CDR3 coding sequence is TGTGCCAGCAGCTTATTGAAACAGGGGGTCCACGAGCAGTACTTC. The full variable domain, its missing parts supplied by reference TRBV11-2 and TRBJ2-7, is EAGVAQSPRYKIIEKRQSVAFWCNPISGHATLYWYQQILGQGPKLLIQFQNNGVVDDSQLPKDRFSAERLKGVDSTLKIQPAKLEDSAVYLCASSLLKQGVHEQYFGPGTRLTVT.

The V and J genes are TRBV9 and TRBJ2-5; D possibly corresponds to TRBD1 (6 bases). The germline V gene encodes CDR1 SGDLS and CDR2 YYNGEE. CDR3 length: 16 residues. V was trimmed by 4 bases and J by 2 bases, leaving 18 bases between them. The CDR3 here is CASSPRKGDQQETQYF. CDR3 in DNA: TGTGCCAGCAGCCCTCGTAAGGGGGACCAACAAGAGACCCAGTACTTC.

CDR3 DNA: TGCGCCAGCAGGCCTACAGGAAGCGGGAGGGTTCGTTACGAGCAGTACTTC. Amino acid sequence: CASRPTGSGRVRYEQYF. The rearrangement joins TRBV23-1 to TRBJ2-7, with 10 bases identical to TRBD2. Being an ORF, TRBV23-1 has a function that is uncertain. The CDR3 loop spans 17 amino acids. The ends lost 6 bases at V and 4 bases at J; junction bases unmatched: 15.

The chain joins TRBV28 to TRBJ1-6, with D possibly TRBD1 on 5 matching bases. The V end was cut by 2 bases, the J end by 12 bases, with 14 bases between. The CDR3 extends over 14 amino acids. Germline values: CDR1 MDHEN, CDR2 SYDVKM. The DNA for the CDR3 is TGTGCCAGCAGTTTAGGGACGGTTCTGTTACCCCTCCACTTT. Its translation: CASSLGTVLLPLHF.

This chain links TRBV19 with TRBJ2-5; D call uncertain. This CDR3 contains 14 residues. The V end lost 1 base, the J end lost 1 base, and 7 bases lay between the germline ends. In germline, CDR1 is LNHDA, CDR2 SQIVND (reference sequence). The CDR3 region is CASSIGPTQETQYF. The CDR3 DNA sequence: TGTGCCAGTAGTATAGGTCCAACCCAAGAGACCCAGTACTTC.

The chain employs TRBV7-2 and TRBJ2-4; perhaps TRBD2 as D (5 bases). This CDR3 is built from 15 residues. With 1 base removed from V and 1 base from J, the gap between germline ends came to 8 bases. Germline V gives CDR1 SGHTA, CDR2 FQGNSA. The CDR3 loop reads CASSLGGVAKNIQYF. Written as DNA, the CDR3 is TGTGCCAGCAGCTTAGGGGGAGTTGCCAAAAACATTCAGTACTTC. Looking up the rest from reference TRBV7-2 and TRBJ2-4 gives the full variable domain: GAGVSQSPSNKVTEKGKDVELRCDPISGHTALYWYRQSLGQGLEFLIYFQGNSAPDKSGLPSDRFSAERTGGSVSTLTIQRTQQEDSAVYLCASSLGGVAKNIQYFGAGTRLSVL.

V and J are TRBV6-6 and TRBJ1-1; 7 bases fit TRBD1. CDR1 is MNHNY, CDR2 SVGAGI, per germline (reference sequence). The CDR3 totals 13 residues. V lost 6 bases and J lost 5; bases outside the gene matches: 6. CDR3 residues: CASSLDRVTEAFF. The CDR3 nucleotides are TGTGCCAGCAGCCTCGACAGGGTTACTGAAGCTTTCTTT.